The 27 T cell receptor beta chains below come from one sample, sequenced in a study of T cells in Graves' hyperthyroidism and ophthalmopathy. The CDR3 regions of TCR beta were amplified from RNA transcripts. Primed by the HTBI set, a first-round RT-PCR was run on the TCR CDR3. TCRdb re-called the multiplex PCR reads through MiXCR, storing one row per CDR3 protein. The table has fewer than 900,000 distinct CDR3 sequences, about a sixth seen once; the top ten hold approximately 8%. Sequenced material: blood. These receptors all stem from a man aged 18 to 35 with Graves' hyperthyroidism.

This clonotype was detected only a few times. The chain links TRBV15 to TRBJ2-7; D uncertain. The germline V and J ends were trimmed by 3 bases and 2 bases, with 11 bases remaining between them. From germline, CDR1 is LNHNV and CDR2 YYDKDF (reference sequence). The CDR3 is 14 residues long. The CDR3 loop reads CATSSSYEAYEQYF. In DNA, the CDR3 is TGTGCCACCAGCAGTTCCTACGAAGCCTACGAGCAGTACTTC.

This clonotype was observed at least ten times. The V gene is TRBV6-1, the J gene TRBJ2-1; TRBD2 matches at 7 bases. Unmatched junction bases numbered 8, after V lost 2 bases and J lost 7 bases. The germline V gene has CDR1 MNHNS and CDR2 SASEGT. The CDR3 covers 15 residues. The CDR3 reads CASSEIGGSLNEQFF. CDR3 DNA: TGTGCCAGCAGTGAAATTGGCGGGAGTTTAAATGAGCAGTTCTTC.

This clonotype was found many times. The chain has TRBV10-3 and TRBJ2-1, with 8 bases aligning to TRBD2. The CDR3 consists of 15 residues. CDR1 and CDR2 (germline): ENHRY, SYGVKD. V was pared by 3 bases and J by 9 bases, with 10 bases of the junction left unmatched. CDR3: CAISETSGKEGEQFF. The CDR3, as DNA: TGTGCCATCAGTGAAACTAGCGGTAAAGAGGGTGAGCAGTTCTTC.

This clonotype occurred many times. The chain carries TRBV27 and TRBJ2-1, with TRBD2 matching over 10 bases. Germline lookup yields CDR1 MNHEY and CDR2 SMNVEV (reference sequence). The V gene end was trimmed by 6 bases and the J gene end by 5 bases; junction bases not matched to a gene: 7. The CDR3 sequence is 15 residues long. The CDR3 sequence: CASRKGLAGDNEQFF. The CDR3, as DNA: TGTGCCAGCAGGAAGGGGCTAGCGGGGGACAATGAGCAGTTCTTC.

The chain is built from TRBV2 and TRBJ2-3; D not certain. The V gene's germline CDR1 is SNHLY and CDR2 FYNNEI. V gave up 8 bases and J gave up 2 bases, with 11 bases separating them. The CDR3 runs to 13 residues. CDR3 nucleotides: TGTGCCAGCGCTCTTCGTAACACAGATACGCAGTATTTT. Amino acid sequence: CASALRNTDTQYF. The variable domain in full, completed from reference TRBV2 and TRBJ2-3, reads EPEVTQTPSHQVTQMGQEVILRCVPISNHLYFYWYRQILGQKVEFLVSFYNNEISEKSEIFDDQFSVERPDGSNFTLKIRSTKLEDSAMYFCASALRNTDTQYFGPGTRLTVL.

The rearrangement links TRBV7-2 to TRBJ1-1, with no clear D. Per germline, CDR1 SGHTA and CDR2 FQGNSA. The V end was cut by 5 bases, the J end by 0 bases, with 10 bases between. There are 14 residues in the CDR3. The CDR3 region has the DNA TGTGCCAGCAGCCCCGAGGCCCTGAACACTGAAGCTTTCTTT. As protein: CASSPEALNTEAFF.

This clonotype was seen ten or more times. The chain joins TRBV20-1 to TRBJ2-3, with 14 bases fitting TRBD2. Looked up from germline, CDR1 is DFQATT and CDR2 is SNEGSKA (reference sequence). The CDR3 spans 16 residues. The J segment lost 1 base and the V segment lost 2 bases, leaving 2 bases of the junction unmatched. The DNA of the CDR3 is TGCAGTGCTAGACCGGGACTAGCGGGGGGCACAGATACGCAGTATTTT. Its protein product is CSARPGLAGGTDTQYF.

This chain joins TRBV15 and TRBJ1-5; D possibly corresponds to TRBD1 (6 bases). There are 14 residues in the CDR3. The germline V gene has CDR1 LNHNV and CDR2 YYDKDF (reference sequence). V was pared by 3 bases and J by 7 bases, with 13 bases between. The CDR3 DNA reads TGTGCCACCAGCAGGGGGGGGGCACGGCAGCCCCAGCATTTT. This translates into CATSRGGARQPQHF.

On this clonotype itself: This could be a read error, since a much larger clone is one nucleotide away. The chain links TRBV27 to TRBJ2-5; perhaps TRBD1 as D (6 bases). This CDR3 has 14 residues. CDR1 and CDR2 from the germline V gene are MNHEY and SMNVEV (reference sequence). DNA for the CDR3: TGTGCCAGCAGTCCGCTGGACAGTCCAGAGAGCCAGTACTTC. Its protein is CASSPLDSPESQYF.

V and J are TRBV29-1 and TRBJ2-7, with 9 bases fitting TRBD1. V trimming: 5 bases; J trimming: 3 bases; junction bases outside the gene matches: 11. The CDR3 is 15 amino acids. Per the germline V gene, CDR1 is SQVTM and CDR2 is ANQGSEA. The CDR3: CSVRTGTGNIYEQYF. CDR3 DNA: TGCAGCGTTAGAACCGGGACAGGGAATATCTACGAGCAGTACTTC.

The rearrangement joins TRBV13 to TRBJ2-7; D remains ambiguous. This CDR3 has 14 amino acids. Germline CDR1 is PRHDT and CDR2 is FYEKMQ (reference sequence). Trimming stripped 5 bases from V and 0 bases from J, with 11 bases between. DNA for the CDR3: TGTGCCAGCAGCCAATCGGGTTACTCCTACGAGCAGTACTTC. Its protein product is CASSQSGYSYEQYF.

The table lists this clonotype with many counts. The V gene is TRBV2, the J gene TRBJ2-1; 12 nucleotides align to TRBD2. CDR1 SNHLY and CDR2 FYNNEI come from the germline V gene. The CDR3 totals 16 residues. Germline trimming cut 6 bases from V and 8 bases from J; bases unmatched to any gene: 11. The CDR3 sequence is CASSRKPSGRAHEQFF. CDR3 in DNA: TGTGCCAGCAGCCGTAAGCCTAGCGGGAGGGCGCATGAGCAGTTCTTC.

V and J are TRBV7-9 and TRBJ2-5, with D possibly being TRBD2 (5 bases). This CDR3 spans 11 amino acids. Germline loops: CDR1 SEHNR, CDR2 FQNEAQ (reference sequence). V was pared by 4 bases and J by 6 bases, with 6 bases between. CDR3 DNA sequence: TGTGCCAGCAGCTCGGGGAAGACCCAGTACTTC. This gives the protein CASSSGKTQYF.

This clonotype has at least ten counts. The V gene is TRBV27, the J gene TRBJ2-7; D is uncertain. The CDR3 is 14 residues long. Germline V gene lookup returns CDR1 MNHEY and CDR2 SMNVEV (reference sequence). Trimming cost V 6 bases and J 0 bases, with 12 bases left between them. CDR3 residues: CASRGWENSYEQYF. CDR3 coding DNA: TGTGCCAGCAGGGGGTGGGAAAACTCCTACGAGCAGTACTTC.

V is TRBV20-1 and J is TRBJ2-7, with 7 bases matching TRBD1. V gave up 6 bases and J gave up 5 bases; unmatched junction bases: 13. The germline V gene has CDR1 DFQATT and CDR2 SNEGSKA (reference sequence). The CDR3 contains 14 residues. CDR3 loop: CSAVPTLGTDEQYF. The CDR3 nucleotides are TGCAGTGCCGTCCCGACGTTGGGGACAGACGAGCAGTACTTC.

This chain uses TRBV11-3 with TRBJ2-3; 13 nucleotides match TRBD2. With V trimmed by 5 bases and J by 3 bases, 5 bases remained unmatched. CDR3 length: 16 residues. Looked up from germline, CDR1 is SGHNT and CDR2 is YENEEA. CDR3 residues: CASSGELAGGTDTQYF. The CDR3 DNA reads as TGTGCCAGCAGCGGTGAACTAGCGGGAGGGACAGATACGCAGTATTTT.

In this sample, this clonotype turned up many times. The V gene is TRBV10-3, the J gene TRBJ2-3, with D perhaps TRBD2 (6 bases). CDR3 length equals 14 residues. Germline V gene sequence: CDR1 ENHRY, CDR2 SYGVKD. V lost 11 bases and J 4 bases, leaving 19 bases between the germline ends. CDR3: CAAGRSGTPDTQYF. The DNA of the CDR3 is TGTGCCGCCGGGAGATCAGGGACCCCAGATACGCAGTATTTT.

This clonotype was detected only a few times. The V call is TRBV11-3, the J call TRBJ2-7; D not certain. This CDR3 is 13 amino acids long. Between the trimmed V and J ends, which lost 4 bases and 4 bases, there was a span of 11 bases. Per the germline V gene, CDR1 is SGHNT and CDR2 is YENEEA. The CDR3 nucleotides read TGTGCCAGCAGCTGGAGACTTGGTTACGAGCAGTACTTC. Translated: CASSWRLGYEQYF.

This clonotype has ten or more counts. V is TRBV27 and J is TRBJ2-5; D perhaps matches TRBD2 (5 bases). V was trimmed by 5 bases and J by 1 base, leaving 11 bases between them. There are 14 residues in the CDR3. Looked up from germline, CDR1 is MNHEY and CDR2 is SMNVEV (reference sequence). The DNA for the CDR3 is TGTGCCAGCAGTACCCGGGAAGGCCAAGAGACCCAGTACTTC. Protein sequence: CASSTREGQETQYF.

The gene calls are TRBV7-2 and TRBJ2-1; TRBD1 agrees at 7 bases. The J segment lost 16 bases and the V segment lost 5 bases, leaving 17 bases of the junction unmatched. Germline V gene lookup returns CDR1 SGHTA and CDR2 FQGNSA. The CDR3 has 14 amino acids. CDR3 nucleotide sequence: TGTGCCAGCAGCGTCGAGTCCGTTTTGACAGGGCAATTCTTC. Its translation is CASSVESVLTGQFF.

This clonotype was seen more than once but under ten times. The chain links TRBV9 to TRBJ2-7; D may be TRBD2 (6 bases). CDR1 and CDR2 from the germline V gene are SGDLS and YYNGEE. This CDR3 region has 15 residues. Trimming stripped 4 bases from V and 2 bases from J, with 16 bases between. The CDR3 DNA reads TGTGCCAGCAGCTCCCCTACCGGGAGCCCCTACGAGCAGTACTTC. Residues: CASSSPTGSPYEQYF.

The rearrangement links TRBV7-8 to TRBJ2-5; TRBD2 agrees at 7 bases. V lost 3 bases to trimming and J lost 4 bases; unmatched junction nucleotides: 8. The CDR3 extends over 15 amino acids. Germline assignment: CDR1 SGHVS and CDR2 FQNEAQ. The DNA for the CDR3 is TGTGCCAGCAGCTTTGGCGGGAGTATGCGAGAGACCCAGTACTTC. Translation gives CASSFGGSMRETQYF. Based on the CDR3 plus reference TRBV7-8 and TRBJ2-5, the full variable domain is GAGVSQSPRYKVAKRGQDVALRCDPISGHVSLFWYQQALGQGPEFLTYFQNEAQLDKSGLPSDRFFAERPEGSVSTLKIQRTQQEDSAVYLCASSFGGSMRETQYFGPGTRLLVL.

This chain connects TRBV15 to TRBJ1-6, with D possibly being TRBD1 (5 bases). The germline V gene has CDR1 LNHNV and CDR2 YYDKDF (reference sequence). Deletions cut 8 bases from V and 6 bases from J, with 14 bases between. The CDR3 has 14 residues. CDR3 nucleotide sequence: TGTGCCACCGAGGATTATAGGGGTAATTCACCCCTCCACTTT. This sequence encodes CATEDYRGNSPLHF.

This clonotype was seen many times. The chain combines TRBV7-2 with TRBJ1-1; D uncertain. V shed 1 base and J shed 7 bases, with 10 bases lying between them. Germline CDR1 is SGHTA and CDR2 is FQGNSA. The CDR3 spans 13 residues. The CDR3, as DNA: TGTGCCAGCAGCTTAGGACCCACAAGTGAAGCTTTCTTT. Its translation is CASSLGPTSEAFF.

The chain uses TRBV10-3 and TRBJ1-3; D gene unclear. Between the trimmed V and J ends, which lost 2 bases and 5 bases, there was a span of 16 bases. CDR1 is ENHRY and CDR2 is SYGVKD in the germline V gene. This CDR3 is 16 amino acids long. CDR3 DNA: TGTGCCATCAGTGAGAGGCAGGCCCGAGGCCGAAACACCATATATTTT. Protein: CAISERQARGRNTIYF.

This clonotype was picked up many times. CDR3 in amino acids: CASSFDSYGYTF. The CDR3 DNA follows: TGTGCCAGCAGTTTTGACAGCTATGGCTACACCTTC. The rearrangement links TRBV12-3 or TRBV12-4 to TRBJ1-2; possible D gene TRBD1, 5 bases. Trimming took 3 bases from V and 4 from J, leaving 6 bases between them. The CDR3 contains 12 residues.

The genes are TRBV15 and TRBJ2-5, with D hard to call. Trimming removed 5 bases at V and 2 bases at J, with 12 bases between. Per the germline V gene, CDR1 is LNHNV and CDR2 is YYDKDF (reference sequence). The CDR3 is 14 residues long. The CDR3 DNA reads as TGTGCCACCAGCCCTCCGGGCACACAAGAGACCCAGTACTTC. The encoded protein is CATSPPGTQETQYF.